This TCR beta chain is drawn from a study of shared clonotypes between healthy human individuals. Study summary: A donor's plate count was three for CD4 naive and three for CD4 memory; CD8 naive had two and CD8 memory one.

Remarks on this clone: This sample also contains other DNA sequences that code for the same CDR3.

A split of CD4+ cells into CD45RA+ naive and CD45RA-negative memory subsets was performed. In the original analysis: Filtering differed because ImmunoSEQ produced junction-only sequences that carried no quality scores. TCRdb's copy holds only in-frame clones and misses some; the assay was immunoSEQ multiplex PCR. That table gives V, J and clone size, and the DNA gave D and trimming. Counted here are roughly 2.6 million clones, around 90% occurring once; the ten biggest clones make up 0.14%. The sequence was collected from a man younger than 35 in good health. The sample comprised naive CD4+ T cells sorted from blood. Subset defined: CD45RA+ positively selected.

The CDR3 sequence: CASSLVGGQPQHF. The CDR3 DNA follows: TGTGCCAGCAGCTTAGTTGGGGGACAGCCCCAGCATTTT. The chain couples TRBV7-9 to TRBJ1-5, with D maybe TRBD1 (5 bases). This CDR3 spans 13 amino acids. Between the trimmed V and J ends, which lost 1 base and 7 bases, there was a span of 8 bases. Germline-derived CDR1 and CDR2 are SEHNR and FQNEAQ (reference sequence).